What follows are 9 T cell receptor beta chains derived from one specimen sequenced in a study of PD-1 blockade in classical Hodgkin lymphoma. Sequenced by immunoSEQ multiplex PCR; TCRdb stores in-frame clones only, minus some. The sample contains 25,000 to 35,000 clones, 88% of which appear only once. Documented time point: newly diagnosed, previously untreated cHL patient sample. Thawed PBMCs underwent magnetic negative selection to yield purified CD4+ T cells. Source material: CD4+ T cells from blood. Every receptor here comes from a human donor with classical Hodgkin lymphoma.

V is TRBV6-1 and J is TRBJ2-1; the D gene is possibly TRBD2 (6 bases). CDR3 length equals 15 residues. V was cut by 2 bases and J by 6 bases, with 14 bases left in between. Germline CDR1 reads MNHNS; CDR2 reads SASEGT. As DNA, the CDR3 is TGTGCCAGCAGTGAAATAACGGGAGTAGGCAATGAGCAGTTCTTC. It encodes CASSEITGVGNEQFF.

This clone occurred once. This rearrangement joins TRBV2 to TRBJ2-1; no definite D call. Trimming removed 7 bases from V and 7 bases from J, with 8 bases in between. Germline CDR1 and CDR2: SNHLY and FYNNEI. The CDR3 loop spans 11 amino acids. CDR3 region: CASTGRNEQFF. In DNA, the CDR3 is TGTGCCAGCACCGGCCGGAATGAGCAGTTCTTC.

The rearrangement links TRBV2 to TRBJ2-5; 8 positions agree with TRBD1. Germline V gene sequence: CDR1 SNHLY, CDR2 FYNNEI. The ends lost 3 bases at V and 2 bases at J; junction bases unmatched: 5. The CDR3 consists of 15 residues. The DNA for the CDR3 is TGTGCCAGCAGTGAGGGCAGGGGGCTTCAAGAGACCCAGTACTTC. Protein: CASSEGRGLQETQYF.

The chain combines TRBV5-1 with TRBJ2-7; TRBD2 aligns across 9 bases. The V gene end was trimmed by 0 bases and the J gene end by 3 bases; junction bases not matched to a gene: 4. Germline CDR1 SGHRS, CDR2 YFSETQ. The CDR3 totals 15 residues. CDR3 nucleotide sequence: TGCGCCAGCAGCTTGGTTAGCGGGAGCGACTACGAGCAGTACGTC. Its translation is CASSLVSGSDYEQYV.

The chain couples TRBV2 to TRBJ1-5; D is perhaps TRBD1 (5 bases). Germline V CDR1 and CDR2: SNHLY, FYNNEI. The CDR3 covers 15 residues. V was shortened by 5 bases and J by 0 bases, with 11 bases between the two germline ends. The CDR3 reads CASSLQGNSNQPQHF. The CDR3, as DNA: TGTGCCAGCAGTCTTCAGGGTAATAGCAATCAGCCCCAGCATTTT.

The gene calls are TRBV2 and TRBJ1-5, with D perhaps TRBD1 (5 bases). V was trimmed by 4 bases and J by 7 bases, leaving 17 bases between them. The CDR3 is 15 amino acids. Germline loops: CDR1 SNHLY, CDR2 FYNNEI. This CDR3 is CASSGDSGVNQPQHF. For the CDR3, the DNA is TGTGCCAGCAGTGGCGACTCGGGGGTGAACCAGCCCCAGCATTTT.

The rearrangement joins TRBV19 to TRBJ1-2; weak D call: TRBD1 (5 bases). This CDR3 has 13 amino acids. The germline V gene has CDR1 LNHDA and CDR2 SQIVND (reference sequence). Trimming shortened V by 8 bases and J by 4 bases, and 14 bases separated the two germline ends. The CDR3 DNA reads TGTGCCAGTTTGGGGGGGGAAATCTATGGCTACACCTTC. Protein product: CASLGGEIYGYTF.

The chain has TRBV7-9 and TRBJ2-1, with 11 positions matching TRBD2. This CDR3 is 18 amino acids long. The V and J ends lost 1 base and 4 bases, in that order; junction bases with no gene match: 9. Looked up from germline, CDR1 is SEHNR and CDR2 is FQNEAQ (reference sequence). CDR3 coding DNA: TGTGCCAGCAGCTTAGTAGCGGGAGGGCACCTACAATACAATGAGCAGTTCTTC. Translation: CASSLVAGGHLQYNEQFF. Supplemented by reference TRBV7-9 and TRBJ2-1, the full variable domain reads DTGVSQNPRHKITKRGQNVTFRCDPISEHNRLYWYRQTLGQGPEFLTYFQNEAQLEKSRLLSDRFSAERPKGSFSTLEIQRTEQGDSAMYLCASSLVAGGHLQYNEQFFGPGTRLTVL.

The chain links TRBV25-1 to TRBJ1-3; 7 nucleotides line up with TRBD1. CDR1 is MGHDK, CDR2 SYGVNS, per germline. The CDR3 runs 13 residues. V lost 6 bases, J lost 3 bases, and 2 bases stayed unmatched. CDR3 loop: CASRPGGGNTIYF. Written as DNA, the CDR3 is TGTGCCAGCAGGCCAGGGGGTGGAAACACCATATATTTT.